This TCR beta chain appears in the sequencing data of a study of blood T cells in healthy people across ages. A second PCR of roughly 6 to 12 cycles used a sample-barcoded 5' primer and a J-beta primer mix. TCRdb reanalysed the 5' RACE reads using MiXCR and keeps one entry per CDR3 protein. The sample holds 800,000 or so distinct CDR3 sequences, more than 20% seen once. V was clipped by 2 bases and J by 2 bases, with 9 bases between them. The V gene's germline CDR1 is MDHEN and CDR2 SYDVKM. CDR3 length equals 14 residues. The data were also submitted as part of a second study, on T cells of mothers and their children.

V gene TRBV28 combines with J gene TRBJ2-5; D gene uncertain. What was sequenced was blood. This clonotype originated in a boy aged 5-17 years in good health. CDR3 nucleotide sequence: TGTGCCAGCAGTTTACGAACTCGTCAAGAGACCCAGTACTTC. This gives the protein CASSLRTRQETQYF.